The clone carrying this T cell receptor beta chain showed up just once. This specimen comes from a study of radiotherapy plus CTLA-4 blockade in lung cancer. Overall study context: Around 18% of enrolled patients responded objectively, and 31% had disease control.

Clones were sequenced by immunoSEQ multiplex PCR, and TCRdb holds only the in-frame ones, with some missing. The sample lists some 32,000 clones, 75% to 90% seen once, with approximately 23% in the top ten. This CDR3 is 14 amino acids long. V lost 4 bases to trimming and J lost 6 bases; unmatched junction nucleotides: 3. From germline, CDR1 is SNHLY and CDR2 FYNNEI. J is TRBJ2-1 and V is TRBV2; 10 nucleotides match TRBD1. This TCR was recovered from a human donor with non-small cell lung cancer that progressed on radiotherapy plus ipilimumab. The sequences come from peripheral blood, collected from a patient treated with radiotherapy plus ipilimumab. The CDR3 spells CASSVDRGGNEQFF. CDR3 nucleotides: TGTGCCAGCAGTGTGGACAGGGGGGGCAATGAGCAGTTCTTC.